A selection of T cell receptor beta chains follows, all from one sample in a study of T cell changes during pregnancy in multiple sclerosis. Produced via immunoSEQ multiplex PCR; TCRdb's table is partial and in-frame only. Among roughly 42,000 clones listed, 85% to 95% were seen once. The sequencing here drew on CD4+ T cells from peripheral blood mononuclear cells, taken after pregnancy. These receptors all stem from a female donor with multiple sclerosis, enrolled in a pregnancy study. CDR3s include the opening cysteine and the closing phenylalanine or tryptophan.

TRBV5-1 CASSLFGSEETQYF
TRBV27 CASSLSGGIYNEQFF
TRBV5-4 CASSLVLAGGYNEQFF
TRBV7-9 CAKGQGNTGELFF
TRBV11-2 CASRSLAWVTGELFF
TRBV6-5 CASSFTRAQGTEAFF
TRBV18 CASSPSAGRSYNEQFF
TRBV11-2 CASTPGQGPPQHF
TRBV2 CASSSSGLPNEKLFF
TRBV2 CASSEHQGKTTQPQHF
TRBV7-6 CASSPGGASAYNEQFF
TRBV25-1 CASSGDSNEQFF
TRBV9 CASSPTTGGNQPQHF
TRBV5-4 CASSSKDRVSTDTQYF
TRBV25-1 CASSALTSGYTDTQYF
TRBV5-1 CASRGTSGYQETQYF
TRBV29-1 CSVKQGAATNEKLFF
TRBV30 CAWRGGYHGYTF
TRBV11-1 CASSHTGTGDTDTQYF
TRBV27 CASSLTGRHEKLFF
TRBV2 CASSRTGLDYGYTF
TRBV7-3 CASSEQGETQYF
TRBV30 CAWRGGGEQFF
TRBV7-9 CASSLVVGASFYEQYF
TRBV5-1 CASSLAGQGYDEQFF
TRBV6-6 CASSTSQIGGAGEQFF
TRBV7-9 CASSFDLLRDRGHEQYF
TRBV5-1 CASSFLGTGFTDTQYF
TRBV9 CASSVATGQGAGNTIYF
TRBV5-6 CASSLSAGMEETQYF
TRBV30 CAWSVLSGEQYF
TRBV7-6 CASSPGGTNEKLFF
TRBV5-1 CASSQGAYDNGGEKLFF
TRBV5-1 CASSAGQVYGYTF
TRBV18 CASSPWTGMADTQYF
TRBV7-2 CASSLVGTGSTDTQYF
TRBV4-2 CASSRDRNSNQPQHF
TRBV2 CASTQSPAGARGETQYF
TRBV19 CASSIRDRAYEQYF
TRBV16 CASSLQSFSGNTIYF
TRBV28 CASNIGGFGGYTF